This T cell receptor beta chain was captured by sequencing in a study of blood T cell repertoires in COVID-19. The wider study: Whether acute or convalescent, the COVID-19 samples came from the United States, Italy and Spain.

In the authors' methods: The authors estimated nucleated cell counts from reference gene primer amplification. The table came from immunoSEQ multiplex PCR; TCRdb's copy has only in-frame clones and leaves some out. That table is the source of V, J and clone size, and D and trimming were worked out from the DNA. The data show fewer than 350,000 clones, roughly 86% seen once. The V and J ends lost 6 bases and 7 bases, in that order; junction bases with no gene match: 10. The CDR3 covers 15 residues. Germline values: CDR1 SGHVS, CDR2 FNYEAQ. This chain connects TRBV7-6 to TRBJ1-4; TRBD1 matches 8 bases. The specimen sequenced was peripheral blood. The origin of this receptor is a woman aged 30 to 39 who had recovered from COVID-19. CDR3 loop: CASSNRQGQIEKLFF. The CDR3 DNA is TGTGCCAGCAGTAACAGACAGGGGCAGATTGAAAAACTGTTTTTT. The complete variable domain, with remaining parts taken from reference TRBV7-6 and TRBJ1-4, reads GAGVSQSPRYKVTKRGQDVALRCDPISGHVSLYWYRQALGQGPEFLTYFNYEAQQDKSGLPNDRFSAERPEGSISTLTIQRTEQRDSAMYRCASSNRQGQIEKLFFGSGTQLSVL.